There are many counts of the clone carrying this T cell receptor beta chain. Its cognate antigen is unknown. The entry originates in a study of T cells in Graves' hyperthyroidism and ophthalmopathy. Study-wide points: In the analysis, a 13 V-J model separated ophthalmopathy from stable hyperthyroidism.

The germline V gene has CDR1 SGHRS and CDR2 YFSETQ. Trimming removed 1 base from V and 5 bases from J, with 16 bases in between. This CDR3 comprises 15 residues. The CDR3 regions of TCR beta were amplified from RNA transcripts. Primed by the HTBI set, a first-round RT-PCR was run on the TCR CDR3. MiXCR, applied by TCRdb to the multiplex PCR reads, yields one record per CDR3 protein. The repertoire has hundreds of thousands of distinct CDR3 sequences, 19% of them found once; the top ten carry approximately 4%. The genes are TRBV5-1 and TRBJ2-7; D possibly corresponds to TRBD1 (6 bases). Sequencing was done on a sample of blood. This clonotype was obtained from a woman aged 18-29 years with Graves' hyperthyroidism. The CDR3 region is CASSLWAQGNDEQYF. DNA for the CDR3: TGCGCCAGCAGCTTGTGGGCACAGGGAAACGACGAGCAGTACTTC.